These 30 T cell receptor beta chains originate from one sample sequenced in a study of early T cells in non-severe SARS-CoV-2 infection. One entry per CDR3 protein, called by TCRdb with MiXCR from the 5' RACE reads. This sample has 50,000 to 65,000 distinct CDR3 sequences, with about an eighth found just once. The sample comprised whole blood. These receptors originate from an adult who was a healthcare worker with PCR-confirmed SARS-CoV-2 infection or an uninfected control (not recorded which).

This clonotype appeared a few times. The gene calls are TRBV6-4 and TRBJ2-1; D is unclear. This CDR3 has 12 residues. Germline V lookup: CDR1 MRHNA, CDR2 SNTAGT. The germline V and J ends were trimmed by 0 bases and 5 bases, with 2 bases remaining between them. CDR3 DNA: TGTGCCAGCAGTGACTCTAACAATGAGCAGTTCTTC. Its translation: CASSDSNNEQFF.

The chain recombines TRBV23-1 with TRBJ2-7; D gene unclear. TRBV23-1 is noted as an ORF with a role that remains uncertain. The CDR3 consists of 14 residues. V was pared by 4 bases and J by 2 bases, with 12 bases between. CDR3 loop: CASSPSSGTYEQYF. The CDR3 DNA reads TGCGCCAGCAGTCCCTCGTCGGGCACCTACGAGCAGTACTTC.

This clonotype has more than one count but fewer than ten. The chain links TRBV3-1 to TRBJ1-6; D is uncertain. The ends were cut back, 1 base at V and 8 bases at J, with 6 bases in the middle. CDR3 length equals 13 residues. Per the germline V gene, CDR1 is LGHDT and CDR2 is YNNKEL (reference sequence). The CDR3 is CASSQALDSPLHF. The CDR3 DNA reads TGTGCCAGCAGCCAAGCATTGGATTCACCCCTCCACTTT.

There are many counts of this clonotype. The CDR3 DNA sequence: TGTGCCAGCTCACAAGCAGGGACAGGGGGCTACGAGCAGTACTTC. As protein: CASSQAGTGGYEQYF. This chain joins TRBV18 and TRBJ2-7; TRBD1 matches 11 bases. This CDR3 contains 15 residues. The germline V gene encodes CDR1 KGHSH and CDR2 LQKENI. V trimming: 4 bases; J trimming: 3 bases; junction bases outside the gene matches: 5.

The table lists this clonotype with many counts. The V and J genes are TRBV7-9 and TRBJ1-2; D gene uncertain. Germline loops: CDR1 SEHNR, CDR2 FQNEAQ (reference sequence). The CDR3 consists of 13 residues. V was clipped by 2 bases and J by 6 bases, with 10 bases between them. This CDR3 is CASSLQQTDGYTF. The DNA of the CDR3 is TGTGCCAGCAGCTTACAGCAGACGGATGGCTACACCTTC.

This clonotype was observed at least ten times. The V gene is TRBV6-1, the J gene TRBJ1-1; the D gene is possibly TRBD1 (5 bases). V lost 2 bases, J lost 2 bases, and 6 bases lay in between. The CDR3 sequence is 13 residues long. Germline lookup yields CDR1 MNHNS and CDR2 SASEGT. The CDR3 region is CASSEQGNTEAFF. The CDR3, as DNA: TGTGCCAGCAGTGAACAGGGAAACACTGAAGCTTTCTTT.

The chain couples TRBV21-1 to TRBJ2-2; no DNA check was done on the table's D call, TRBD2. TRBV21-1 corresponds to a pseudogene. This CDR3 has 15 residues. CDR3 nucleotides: TGTGCCAGCGGACGGGACTTCAGGAACACCGGGGAGCTGTTTTTT. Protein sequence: CASGRDFRNTGELFF.

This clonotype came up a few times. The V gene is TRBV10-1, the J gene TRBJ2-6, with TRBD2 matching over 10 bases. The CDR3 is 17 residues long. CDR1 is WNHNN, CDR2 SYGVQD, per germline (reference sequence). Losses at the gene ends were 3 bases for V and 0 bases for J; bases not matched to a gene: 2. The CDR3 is CASSDASGSSGANVLTF. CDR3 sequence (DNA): TGCGCCAGCAGTGATGCTAGCGGGAGCTCTGGGGCCAACGTCCTGACTTTC.

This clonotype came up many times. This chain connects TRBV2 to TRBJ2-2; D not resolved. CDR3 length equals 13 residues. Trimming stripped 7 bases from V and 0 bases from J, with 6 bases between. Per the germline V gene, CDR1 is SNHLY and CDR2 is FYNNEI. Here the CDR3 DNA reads TGTGCCAGCACGCGATCGAACACCGGGGAGCTGTTTTTT. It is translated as CASTRSNTGELFF. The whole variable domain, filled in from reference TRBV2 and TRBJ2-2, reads EPEVTQTPSHQVTQMGQEVILRCVPISNHLYFYWYRQILGQKVEFLVSFYNNEISEKSEIFDDQFSVERPDGSNFTLKIRSTKLEDSAMYFCASTRSNTGELFFGEGSRLTVL.

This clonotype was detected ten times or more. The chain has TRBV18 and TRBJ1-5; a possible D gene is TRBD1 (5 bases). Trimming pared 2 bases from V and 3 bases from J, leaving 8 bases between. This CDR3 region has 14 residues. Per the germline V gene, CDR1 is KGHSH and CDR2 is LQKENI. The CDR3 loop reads CASSPAGTNQPQHF. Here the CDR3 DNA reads TGTGCCAGCTCACCAGCCGGGACCAATCAGCCCCAGCATTTT.

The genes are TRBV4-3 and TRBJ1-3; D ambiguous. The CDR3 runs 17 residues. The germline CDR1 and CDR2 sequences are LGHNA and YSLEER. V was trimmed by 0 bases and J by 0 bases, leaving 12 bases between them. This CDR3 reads CASSQDPPSISGNTIYF. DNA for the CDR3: TGCGCCAGCAGCCAAGACCCCCCTTCGATCTCTGGAAACACCATATATTTT.

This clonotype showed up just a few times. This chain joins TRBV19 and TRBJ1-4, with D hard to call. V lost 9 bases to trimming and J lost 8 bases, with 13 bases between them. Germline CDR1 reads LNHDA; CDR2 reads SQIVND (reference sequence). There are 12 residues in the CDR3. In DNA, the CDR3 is TGTGCCAGCTGCGGACGGGAAGAAAAACTGTTTTTT. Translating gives CASCGREEKLFF.

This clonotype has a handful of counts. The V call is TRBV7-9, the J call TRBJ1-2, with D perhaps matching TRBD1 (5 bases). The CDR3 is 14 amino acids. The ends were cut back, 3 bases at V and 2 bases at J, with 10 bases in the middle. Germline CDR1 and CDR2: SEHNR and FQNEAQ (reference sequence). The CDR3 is CASSFGDRNYGYTF. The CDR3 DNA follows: TGTGCCAGCAGCTTCGGGGACCGCAACTATGGCTACACCTTC.

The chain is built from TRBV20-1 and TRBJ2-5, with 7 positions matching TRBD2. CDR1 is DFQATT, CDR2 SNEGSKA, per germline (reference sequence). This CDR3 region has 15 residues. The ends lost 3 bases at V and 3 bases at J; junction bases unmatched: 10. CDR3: CSASPAGVREETQYF. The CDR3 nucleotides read TGCAGTGCTAGTCCGGCGGGGGTAAGGGAAGAGACCCAGTACTTC.

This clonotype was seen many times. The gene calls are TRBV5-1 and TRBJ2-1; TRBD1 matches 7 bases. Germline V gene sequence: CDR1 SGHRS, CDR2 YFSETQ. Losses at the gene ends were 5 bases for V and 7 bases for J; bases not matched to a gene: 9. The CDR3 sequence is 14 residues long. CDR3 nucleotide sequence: TGCGCCAGCAGTGAGACAGGGCGTTTGAATGAGCAGTTCTTC. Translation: CASSETGRLNEQFF.

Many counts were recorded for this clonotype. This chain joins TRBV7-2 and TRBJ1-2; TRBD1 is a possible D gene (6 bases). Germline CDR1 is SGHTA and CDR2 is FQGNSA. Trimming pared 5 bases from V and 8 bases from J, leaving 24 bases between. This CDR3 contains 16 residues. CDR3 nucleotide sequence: TGTGCCAGCAGCCCCCCTTTTGGGGGCCTGCTAGGAGGCTACACCTTC. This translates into CASSPPFGGLLGGYTF.

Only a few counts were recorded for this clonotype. CDR3 protein: CASSVGSAREQYF. In nucleotides, the CDR3 is TGTGCCAGCAGCGTAGGGTCCGCAAGGGAGCAGTACTTC. The chain combines TRBV9 with TRBJ2-7; D remains unclear. V dropped 0 bases and J dropped 7 bases, with 11 bases sitting between them. The CDR3 is made up of 13 amino acids. Germline CDR1 SGDLS, CDR2 YYNGEE.

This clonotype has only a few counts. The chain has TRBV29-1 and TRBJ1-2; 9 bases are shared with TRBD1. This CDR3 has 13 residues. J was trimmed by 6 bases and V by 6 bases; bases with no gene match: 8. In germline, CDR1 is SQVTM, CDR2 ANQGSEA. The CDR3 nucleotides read TGCAGCGTAGCTGGACAGGGGAGCGATGGCTACACCTTC. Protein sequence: CSVAGQGSDGYTF.

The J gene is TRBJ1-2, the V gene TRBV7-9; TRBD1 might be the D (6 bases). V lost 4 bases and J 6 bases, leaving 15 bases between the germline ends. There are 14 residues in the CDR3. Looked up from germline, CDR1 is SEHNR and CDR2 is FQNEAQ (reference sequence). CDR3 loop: CASSSGRGSNGYTF. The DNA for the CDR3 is TGTGCCAGCAGCTCCGGAAGGGGGTCGAATGGCTACACCTTC.

Written as DNA, the CDR3 is TGTGCCAGCTCACCGCATAGCAATCAGCCCCAGCATTTT. This translates into CASSPHSNQPQHF. V is TRBV18 and J is TRBJ1-5; D not certain. Trimming pared 3 bases from V and 0 bases from J, leaving 3 bases between. Germline lookup yields CDR1 KGHSH and CDR2 LQKENI. The CDR3 is 13 residues long.

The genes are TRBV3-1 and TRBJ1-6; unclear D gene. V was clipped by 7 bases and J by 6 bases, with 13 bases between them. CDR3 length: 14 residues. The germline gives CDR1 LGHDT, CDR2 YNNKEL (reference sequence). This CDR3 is CASTPGSTNSPLHF. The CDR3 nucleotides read TGTGCCAGCACCCCAGGCAGCACTAATTCACCCCTCCACTTT.

The CDR3 bases are TGTGCCAGCAGACTGGCCGGGGCCAACGTCCTGACTTTC. This gives the protein CASRLAGANVLTF. The V call is TRBV6-2 or TRBV6-3, the J call TRBJ2-6; D remains ambiguous. V was cut by 6 bases and J by 4 bases, with 7 bases left in between. This CDR3 has 13 residues. Germline CDR1 MNHEY, CDR2 SVGEGT.

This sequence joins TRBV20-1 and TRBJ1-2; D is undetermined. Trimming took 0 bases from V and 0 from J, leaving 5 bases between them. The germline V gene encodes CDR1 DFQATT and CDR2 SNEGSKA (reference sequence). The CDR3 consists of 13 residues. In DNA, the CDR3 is TGCAGTGCTAGAGACGAGACTAACTATGGCTACACCTTC. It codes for CSARDETNYGYTF.

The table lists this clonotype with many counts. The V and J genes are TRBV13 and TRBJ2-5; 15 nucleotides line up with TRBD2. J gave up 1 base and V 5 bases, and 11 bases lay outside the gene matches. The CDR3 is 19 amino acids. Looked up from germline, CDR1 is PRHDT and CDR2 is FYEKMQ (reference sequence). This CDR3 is CASSPRPGTSGGSQETQYF. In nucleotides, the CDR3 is TGTGCCAGCAGCCCCCGCCCCGGGACTAGCGGGGGGTCCCAAGAGACCCAGTACTTC.

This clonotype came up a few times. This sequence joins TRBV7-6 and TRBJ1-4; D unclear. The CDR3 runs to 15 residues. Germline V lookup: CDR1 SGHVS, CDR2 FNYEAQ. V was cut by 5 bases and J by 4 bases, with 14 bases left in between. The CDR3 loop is CASSLRAQSNEKLFF. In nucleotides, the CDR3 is TGTGCCAGCAGCCTAAGGGCCCAGAGTAATGAAAAACTGTTTTTT.

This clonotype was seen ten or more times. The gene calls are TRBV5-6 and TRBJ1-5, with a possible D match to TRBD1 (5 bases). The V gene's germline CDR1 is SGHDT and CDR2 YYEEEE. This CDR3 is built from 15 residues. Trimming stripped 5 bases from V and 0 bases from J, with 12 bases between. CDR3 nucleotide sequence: TGTGCCAGCAGTCAGGGCGCCTATAGCAATCAGCCCCAGCATTTT. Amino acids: CASSQGAYSNQPQHF.

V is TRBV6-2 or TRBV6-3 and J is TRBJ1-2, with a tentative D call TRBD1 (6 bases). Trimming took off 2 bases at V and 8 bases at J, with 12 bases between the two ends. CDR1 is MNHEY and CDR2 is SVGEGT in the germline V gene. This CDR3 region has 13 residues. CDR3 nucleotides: TGTGCCAGCAGTTACGACAGGACTCGCGGCTACACCTTC. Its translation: CASSYDRTRGYTF.

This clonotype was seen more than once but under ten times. The CDR3 DNA follows: TGTGCCAGCAGCCCCACAGGGAATGAGCAGTTCTTC. It is translated as CASSPTGNEQFF. The chain is built from TRBV12-3 or TRBV12-4 and TRBJ2-1; weak D call: TRBD1 (6 bases). The CDR3 extends over 12 amino acids. V lost 6 bases to trimming and J lost 7 bases, with 10 bases between them.

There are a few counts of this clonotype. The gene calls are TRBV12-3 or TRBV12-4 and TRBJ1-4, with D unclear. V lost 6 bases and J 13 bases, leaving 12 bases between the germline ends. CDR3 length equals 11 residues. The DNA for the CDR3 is TGTGCCAGCAGCGCAGAATTAACACTGTTTTTT. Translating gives CASSAELTLFF.

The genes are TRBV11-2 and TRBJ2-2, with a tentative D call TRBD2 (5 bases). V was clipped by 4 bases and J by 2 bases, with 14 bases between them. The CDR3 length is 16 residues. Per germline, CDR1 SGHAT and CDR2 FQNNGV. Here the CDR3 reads CASSSQRTANTGELFF. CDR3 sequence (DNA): TGTGCCAGCAGCTCACAGCGGACTGCTAACACCGGGGAGCTGTTTTTT.